This T cell receptor (beta chain) was sequenced in a study of regulatory T cells in long-lasting Graves disease (dated by TCRdb to the early 2020s). For the study in its entirety: In the newly diagnosed Graves' disease group, patients had been taking antithyroid drugs for less than 3 months. The study took place in China and was registered as a clinical trial. Peripheral blood TCR sequencing and RNA sequencing compared persistent Graves' disease patients with newly diagnosed Graves' disease patients. A total of about 33 samples underwent TCR sequencing, from roughly 13 patients with persistent Graves' disease and around 20 patients with newly diagnosed Graves' disease.

Library preparation used multiplex PCR. The instrument given in TCRdb is Illumina HiSeq 4000. TCR beta libraries were built with iRepertoire HTBI primers and Arm-PCR amplification of CDR3 regions. PCR products were gel purified before sequencing. Per the source publication's procedure: A total of around 59 TRBV and under 15 TRBJ segments were identified across samples and were used for gene usage analysis of CDR3 amino acid clonotypes. COPE and FqMerger were used to merge filtered high-quality paired reads into contigs. BLAST was used to align contigs to IMGT TRBV, TRBD and TRBJ reference genes, and CDR3 was defined according to IMGT. Highly expanded clones were defined as clonotypes with a frequency above 0.1%. Shannon entropy was used to measure repertoire diversity, and the Gini coefficient was used to measure V-J evenness. Clonotypes shared by more than one individual were considered public. TCRdb reprocessed the public reads (quality trimming at Q25 with fastp, clone calling with MiXCR) and kept in-frame beta chains. A single entry per CDR3 protein holds the most common genes and DNA from its merged rows. These V and J calls originate from TCRdb's pipeline instead of the authors' own analysis. The sample table records hundreds of thousands of distinct CDR3 sequences; approximately 13% of these occur just once. The ten largest make up roughly 9.7% of the sample.

Reading the label with the study, this specimen's time point is: newly diagnosed GD, antithyroid drugs for less than 3 months. For both TCR sequencing and RNA sequencing, RNA was extracted from PBMCs in TRIzol. The diagnosis of Graves' disease was made according to American Thyroid Association guidelines. Recruitment of patients was carried out at an endocrinology department in Xi'an, China. Each patient gave 7.5 to 10 milliliters of peripheral blood, collected in an EDTA anticoagulant tube. Ficoll Paque Plus density gradient separation was used to isolate PBMCs, and no further T cell sorting was done. An Agilent 2100 Bioanalyzer and agarose gel were used to assess RNA quality, and a NanoDrop 2000 was used to measure RNA concentration. V loses 6 bases of germline sequence and J loses 7 bases, and the interval between the two ends is 13 bases. The CDR3 measures 13 amino acids from cysteine to phenylalanine. Only the CDR3 part of the read is kept: 39 bases, read in frame from the first base. CDR1 and CDR2 are read off the germline V gene (reference sequence) as LNHNV and YYDKDF.

What the study reported, not specific to this receptor: The authors acknowledged the small sample size as a limitation that may reduce accuracy. Persistent disease showed preferential use of TRBV28, TRBJ1-2 and TRBJ2-5, whereas newly diagnosed disease favored TRBV20-1 and TRBJ2-1. Only peripheral blood was studied, because thyroid tissue, the primary lesion, was inaccessible. Lower TCR Shannon entropy and fewer highly expanded clones were observed in persistent Graves' disease patients than in newly diagnosed patients, which suggested clonal expansion. Sequencing and analysis were limited to the TCR beta chain. More public clonotypes were shared among persistent patients (under 3,000) than among newly diagnosed patients (roughly 1,000).

In the case of this clonotype: No cognate antigen has been identified for it. The input lacks base qualities; no much larger clone sits a single base away.

The same specimen was also included in a second study, on T cells in Graves' hyperthyroidism and ophthalmopathy. The second study's authors report: Graves' hyperthyroidism was defined as stable when no progression to ophthalmopathy occurred over 18 months of follow-up. Hyperthyroidism patients were aged 18 to 65 years and newly diagnosed, with disease duration of less than 2 months. Patients with uncontrolled infections, other autoimmune diseases, pregnancy or lactation were excluded. Clinical symptoms, serum thyroxine and TRAb, thyroid ultrasound, and orbital computed tomography formed the basis for the diagnoses. A first-round RT-PCR of the TCR CDR3 used the HTBI primer set with the Qiagen OneStep RT-PCR kit. Most expanded thyroid clonotypes (frequency above 0.001) were also detected in blood, suggesting blood repertoires may reflect thyroid immune responses. Ophthalmopathy was separated from stable hyperthyroidism by a 13 V-J signature model, with 87.88% sensitivity and just over 81% specificity obtained in cross-validation and 80%/75% obtained in testing. In validation, the model predicted progression to ophthalmopathy a median of roughly 6.1 months before onset, with over 55% sensitivity and just under 75% specificity. To identify TCR V-J signatures that set the groups apart, the researchers used a discovery cohort of 100 patients, made up of approximately 43 with Graves' ophthalmopathy and about 55 with stable Graves' hyperthyroidism. An independent validation cohort of about 20 hyperthyroidism patients and 17 patients who later progressed to ophthalmopathy tested prospective prediction of ophthalmopathy. The 100 discovery patients were randomly split 7:3 into training and test sets. The study also compared thyroid tissue and blood T-cell repertoires from about six Graves' hyperthyroidism patients. After sampling, hyperthyroidism patients received methimazole starting at 30 mg daily, and ophthalmopathy patients received high-dose intravenous methylprednisolone. A second multiplex PCR round built the libraries, followed by size selection and purification. Paired-end sequencing of the libraries was performed with 100 bp reads on an Illumina HiSeq2000. SOAPnuke was used to process the raw data, removing reads that contained adapters or uncalled bases, had a mean Phred below 15, or lacked an exact match to the constant primer or identifier. COPE v1.2.5 was used to merge high-quality paired reads, and clonotypes were defined as unique nucleotide sequences. MiTCR v1.1 was used to align the clonotypes against IMGT TRBV, TRBD and TRBJ reference segments. Only V-J combinations with frequency above 0.0001, covering 99% to 99.2% of repertoires, were analysed. A TCS score was defined as the ratio between F50 (clonal expansion) and ExV (chaos), using BLOSUM62-based TCRdist between CDR3 peptides within each V-J. Welch's t-statistics and random forest reduced several hundred V-J features to around 14, which were used in a naive Bayes classifier (R e1071). No statistical method was used to fix the sample size in advance, and group allocation was not hidden from the investigators. TCR Vbeta CDR3 sequencing of roughly 140 peripheral blood samples (over 40 ophthalmopathy, 75 hyperthyroidism and some 17 progressor patients) is reported in the paper.

Sequenced material: peripheral blood mononuclear cells (PBMCs), taken at new diagnosis, from a patient treated with antithyroid drugs. The sequence derives from a man in his thirties or forties with Graves disease. Donor details come from another sample of the same person, matched by shared clones. The V and J segments used are TRBV15 and TRBJ1-5; the D gene remains uncertain. CDR3 region: CATRKRESQPQHF. The nucleotide sequence reads as follows: TGTGCCACCAGGAAAAGGGAGTCCCAGCCCCAGCATTTT.